Listed here is a single T cell receptor beta chain. This CDR3 has 17 residues. V dropped 2 bases and J dropped 2; count of bases not matched to a gene: 7. CDR1 is LNHDA and CDR2 is SQIVND in the germline V gene (reference sequence). The sample is drawn from a study of control samples from healthy donors and cancer patients. Method: immunoSEQ multiplex PCR; TCRdb's copy keeps in-frame clones and lacks some. The data hold over 150,000 clones, with nearly 90% observed a single time. This receptor was taken from a woman in her forties or fifties in good health. V gene TRBV19 combines with J gene TRBJ2-3, with 10 bases fitting TRBD2. The sequencing input was blood. This chain's CDR3 is CASSIRSSGGNTDTQYF. The DNA of the CDR3 is TGTGCCAGTAGTATAAGATCTAGCGGGGGAAACACAGATACGCAGTATTTT.